These 9 T cell receptor beta chains came from one sample sequenced in a study of cytotoxic CD8 clonotypes in ibrutinib-treated CLL. Sequencing was performed with immunoSEQ multiplex PCR; in TCRdb, only in-frame clones are kept and a portion is missing. Seen here are about 30,000 clones, approximately 57% observed once, and the top ten hold around 5%. The specimen was PBMCs, collected before ibrutinib treatment. The receptor set was obtained from a human donor with chronic lymphocytic leukemia.

This clone appeared a few times. V gene TRBV5-1 combines with J gene TRBJ2-1; 10 nucleotides line up with TRBD2. CDR1 is SGHRS, CDR2 YFSETQ, per germline. The length of the CDR3 is 15 residues. V lost 4 bases to trimming and J lost 3 bases; unmatched junction nucleotides: 4. As DNA, the CDR3 is TGCGCCAGCAGCATTAGCGGGGGGCTCTACAATGAGCAGTTCTTC. Amino acid sequence: CASSISGGLYNEQFF.

This clone has just one count. The chain employs TRBV5-1 and TRBJ2-1; 7 bases line up with TRBD2. J was trimmed by 0 bases and V by 0 bases; bases with no gene match: 3. Germline V gene sequence: CDR1 SGHRS, CDR2 YFSETQ. CDR3 size: 16 residues. The CDR3 reads CASSLGGRASYNEQFF. The CDR3 DNA reads TGCGCCAGCAGCTTGGGTGGGAGGGCCTCCTACAATGAGCAGTTCTTC.

In its sample, this clone was seen a few times. The V gene is TRBV19, the J gene TRBJ1-4; D is ambiguous. CDR1 LNHDA and CDR2 SQIVND come from the germline V gene (reference sequence). The CDR3 consists of 14 residues. Trimming removed 3 bases from V and 7 bases from J, with 12 bases in between. The CDR3 loop reads CASSIDRGTEKLFF. The CDR3 bases are TGTGCCAGTAGTATTGATCGGGGAACTGAAAAACTGTTTTTT.

This chain joins TRBV18 and TRBJ2-7; the D is unclear. CDR1 KGHSH and CDR2 LQKENI come from the germline V gene. V was shortened by 0 bases and J by 5 bases, with 8 bases between the two germline ends. This CDR3 is built from 13 residues. CDR3 in amino acids: CASSPPLGHEQYF. The CDR3 DNA is TGTGCCAGCTCACCACCATTGGGCCACGAGCAGTACTTC.

This chain joins TRBV7-3 and TRBJ2-3; 12 positions agree with TRBD1. The CDR3 has 15 amino acids. The V segment lost 5 bases and the J segment 6 bases; nucleotides outside the gene matches: 6. Germline CDR1 is SGHTA and CDR2 is FQGTGA. In DNA, the CDR3 is TGTGCCAGCAGCCCCGGGACAGGGGGCGACGATACGCAGTATTTT. As protein: CASSPGTGGDDTQYF. Supplemented by reference TRBV7-3 and TRBJ2-3, the full variable domain reads GAGVSQTPSNKVTEKGKYVELRCDPISGHTALYWYRQSLGQGPEFLIYFQGTGAADDSGLPNDRFFAVRPEGSVSTLKIQRTERGDSAVYLCASSPGTGGDDTQYFGPGTRLTVL.

The chain has TRBV7-9 and TRBJ2-5; no reliable D call. CDR1 is SEHNR and CDR2 is FQNEAQ in the germline V gene (reference sequence). The CDR3 extends over 15 amino acids. V was shortened by 1 base and J by 2 bases, with 11 bases between the two germline ends. This CDR3 is CASSLGAARQETQYF. The CDR3 DNA is TGTGCCAGCAGCTTAGGTGCGGCTAGGCAAGAGACCCAGTACTTC.

The rearrangement joins TRBV21-1 to TRBJ1-1. TRBV21-1 is marked as a pseudogene. This CDR3 contains 18 residues. CDR3 DNA: TGTGCCAGCAGCGCCTCCTCTGTTAGTTGGAGAGGATTGACTGAAGCTTTCTTT. It encodes CASSASSVSWRGLTEAFF.

This clone appeared a few times. J is TRBJ2-5 and V is TRBV28; D gene unclear. V shed 4 bases and J shed 4 bases, with 7 bases lying between them. This CDR3 is 12 amino acids long. The germline V gene encodes CDR1 MDHEN and CDR2 SYDVKM. CDR3 sequence: CASSSSVETQYF. CDR3 nucleotides: TGTGCCAGCAGTTCCAGCGTAGAGACCCAGTACTTC. The full variable domain, rest sourced from reference TRBV28 and TRBJ2-5, is DVKVTQSSRYLVKRTGEKVFLECVQDMDHENMFWYRQDPGLGLRLIYFSYDVKMKEKGDIPEGYSVSREKKERFSLILESASTNQTSMYLCASSSSVETQYFGPGTRLLVL.

The V gene is TRBV5-1, the J gene TRBJ1-1; D remains unclear. The CDR3 is 13 residues long. V lost 6 bases to trimming and J lost 4 bases, with 13 bases between them. Germline V gene data show CDR1 as SGHRS and CDR2 as YFSETQ. CDR3 DNA sequence: TGCGCCAGCAAGCAGACCGACCCCACTGAAGCTTTCTTT. This encodes CASKQTDPTEAFF.